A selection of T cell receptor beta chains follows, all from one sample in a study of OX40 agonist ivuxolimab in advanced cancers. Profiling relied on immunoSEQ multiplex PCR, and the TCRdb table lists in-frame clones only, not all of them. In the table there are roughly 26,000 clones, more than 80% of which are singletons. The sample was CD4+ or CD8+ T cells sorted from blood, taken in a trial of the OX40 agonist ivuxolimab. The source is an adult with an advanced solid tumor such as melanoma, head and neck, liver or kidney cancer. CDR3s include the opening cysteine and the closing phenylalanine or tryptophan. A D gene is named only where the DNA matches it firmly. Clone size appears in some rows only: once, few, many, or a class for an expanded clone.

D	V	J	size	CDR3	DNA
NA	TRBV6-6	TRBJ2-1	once	CASRDHSYNEQFF	TGTGCCAGCAGGGACCACTCCTACAATGAGCAGTTCTTC
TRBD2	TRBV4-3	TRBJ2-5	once	CASSQGLAPTETQYF	TGCGCCAGCAGCCAAGGACTAGCACCGACAGAGACCCAGTACTTC
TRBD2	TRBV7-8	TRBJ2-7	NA	CASSLAAAGGLMQYF	TGTGCCAGCAGCTTAGCTGCGGCGGGAGGGCTGATGCAGTACTTC
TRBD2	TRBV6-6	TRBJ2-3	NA	CASIGGGTTDTQYF	TGTGCCAGCATTGGCGGGGGGACCACAGATACGCAGTATTTT
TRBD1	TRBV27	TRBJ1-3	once	CASSPRQGWENTIYF	TGTGCCAGCAGTCCCAGACAGGGGTGGGAAAACACCATATATTTT
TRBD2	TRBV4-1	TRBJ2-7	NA	CASSQEGREVYEQYF	TGCGCCAGCAGCCAAGAAGGGCGGGAGGTATACGAGCAGTACTTC
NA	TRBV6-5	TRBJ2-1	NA	CASSYGYSIHNEQFF	TGTGCCAGCAGTTACGGCTACAGTATACACAATGAGCAGTTCTTC
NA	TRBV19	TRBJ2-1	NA	CASSLEYEQFF	TGTGCCAGTAGTCTCGAGTATGAGCAGTTCTTC
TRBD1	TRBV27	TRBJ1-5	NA	CASSPTGLGNQPQHF	TGTGCCAGCAGTCCGACAGGGCTGGGCAATCAGCCCCAGCATTTT
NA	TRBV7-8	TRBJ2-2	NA	CASSLVGRAGELFF	TGTGCCAGCAGCTTAGTGGGGCGCGCCGGGGAGCTGTTTTTT
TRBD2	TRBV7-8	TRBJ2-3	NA	CASSAGLAGGGDTQYF	TGTGCCAGCAGCGCAGGACTAGCGGGGGGAGGAGATACGCAGTATTTT
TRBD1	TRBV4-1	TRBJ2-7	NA	CASSPGTGGSSYEQYF	TGCGCCAGCAGCCCCGGGACAGGGGGGAGCTCCTACGAGCAGTACTTC
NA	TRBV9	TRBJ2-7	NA	CASSVGRSSYEQYF	TGTGCCAGCAGCGTAGGGAGGTCTTCCTACGAGCAGTACTTC
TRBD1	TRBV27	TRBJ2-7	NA	CASSLRGTGGDEQYF	TGTGCCAGCAGTCTTCGCGGGACAGGGGGCGACGAGCAGTACTTC
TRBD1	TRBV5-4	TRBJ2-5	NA	CASSLVAGQEYF	TGTGCCAGCAGCTTGGTGGCGGGACAGGAGTACTTC
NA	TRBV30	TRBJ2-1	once	CAWGGFHLNNEQFF	TGTGCCTGGGGGGGATTTCACTTAAACAATGAGCAGTTCTTC
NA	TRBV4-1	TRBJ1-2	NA	CASSQAGFYGYTF	TGCGCCAGCAGCCAAGCAGGGTTCTATGGCTACACCTTC
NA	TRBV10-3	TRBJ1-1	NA	CAISESPRSPQGTFF	TGTGCCATCAGTGAAAGCCCCAGATCACCCCAAGGCACTTTCTTT
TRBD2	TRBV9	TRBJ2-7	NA	CASSAQEGGYEQYF	TGTGCCAGCAGCGCCCAGGAGGGAGGGTACGAGCAGTACTTC
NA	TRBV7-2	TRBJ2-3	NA	CASTTLGWGGTDTQYF	TGTGCCAGCACTACCCTAGGGTGGGGGGGCACAGATACGCAGTATTTT
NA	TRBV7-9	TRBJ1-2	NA	CASSPSGYGYTF	TGTGCCAGCAGCCCCTCGGGCTATGGCTACACCTTC
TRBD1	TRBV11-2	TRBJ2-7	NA	CASSPYPDRVGYEQYF	TGTGCCAGCAGCCCCTATCCGGACAGGGTAGGCTACGAGCAGTACTTC
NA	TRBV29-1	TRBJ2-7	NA	CSVEDPQGGAYEQYF	TGCAGCGTTGAAGATCCCCAGGGGGGCGCCTACGAGCAGTACTTC
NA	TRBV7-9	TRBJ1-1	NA	CASTGTEAFF	TGTGCCAGCACGGGCACTGAAGCTTTCTTT
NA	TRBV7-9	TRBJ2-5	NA	CASSLVYTETQYF	TGTGCCAGCAGCTTAGTGTATACTGAAACCCAGTACTTC
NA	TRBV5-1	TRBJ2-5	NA	CASSFLGDQETQYF	TGCGCCAGCAGCTTCCTCGGGGACCAAGAGACCCAGTACTTC
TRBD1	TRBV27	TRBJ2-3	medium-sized	CASSLSGGDPLDTQYF	TGTGCCAGCAGTTTATCAGGGGGCGATCCGCTGGATACGCAGTATTTT
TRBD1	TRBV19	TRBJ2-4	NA	CASSMDRGIENIQYF	TGTGCCAGTAGTATGGACAGGGGGATTGAAAACATTCAGTACTTC
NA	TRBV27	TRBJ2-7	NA	CASSLGLEAYEQYF	TGTGCCAGCAGTTTAGGCCTAGAAGCCTACGAGCAGTACTTC
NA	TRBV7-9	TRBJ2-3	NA	CASSLDLWDTQYF	TGTGCCAGCAGCTTAGACCTATGGGATACGCAGTATTTT
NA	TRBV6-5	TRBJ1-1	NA	CASSPQGQANTEAFF	TGTGCCAGCAGTCCTCAGGGGCAGGCGAACACTGAAGCTTTCTTT
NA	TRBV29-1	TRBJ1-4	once	CSVDSGTNEKLFF	TGCAGCGTTGATTCAGGGACTAATGAAAAACTGTTTTTT
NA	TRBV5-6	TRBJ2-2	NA	CASSGPWELFF	TGTGCCAGCAGCGGCCCCTGGGAGCTGTTTTTT
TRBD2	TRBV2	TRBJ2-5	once	CASNPGRSTSGDPWAQYF	TGTGCCAGCAACCCGGGACGCTCGACTAGCGGGGACCCTTGGGCCCAGTACTTC